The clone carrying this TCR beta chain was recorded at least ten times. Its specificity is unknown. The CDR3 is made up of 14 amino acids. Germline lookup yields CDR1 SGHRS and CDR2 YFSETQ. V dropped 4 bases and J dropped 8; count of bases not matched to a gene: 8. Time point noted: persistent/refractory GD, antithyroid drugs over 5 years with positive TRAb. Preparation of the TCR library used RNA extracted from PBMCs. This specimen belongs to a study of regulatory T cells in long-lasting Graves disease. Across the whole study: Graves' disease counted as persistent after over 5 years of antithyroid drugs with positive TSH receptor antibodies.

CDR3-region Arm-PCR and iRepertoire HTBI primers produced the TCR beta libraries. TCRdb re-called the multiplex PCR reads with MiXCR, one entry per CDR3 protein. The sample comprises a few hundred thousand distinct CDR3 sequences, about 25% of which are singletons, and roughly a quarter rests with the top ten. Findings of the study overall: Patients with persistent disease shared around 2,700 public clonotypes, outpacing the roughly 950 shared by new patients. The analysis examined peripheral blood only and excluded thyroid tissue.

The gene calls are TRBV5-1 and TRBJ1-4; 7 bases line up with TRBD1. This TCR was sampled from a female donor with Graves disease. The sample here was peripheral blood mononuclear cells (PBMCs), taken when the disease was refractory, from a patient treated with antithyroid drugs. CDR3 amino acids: CASSKAGGREKLFF. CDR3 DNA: TGCGCCAGCAGCAAGGCAGGGGGAAGAGAAAAACTGTTTTTT.